Sequencing of this T cell receptor beta chain was carried out in a study of T cells expressing NK-cell markers. On the study more broadly: The study sequenced eight donors, seven HCMV-seropositive and one seronegative. Study outcomes and limitations: A few of the donors also had these clonotypes leading their CD3+CD56-NKG2C+ fraction.

The authors generated TCR beta cDNA through 5'RACE template switching with UMIs. TCRdb re-called the 5' RACE reads and gives one entry per CDR3 protein, without DNA. Its clone listing holds approximately 420,000 distinct CDR3 sequences. The CDR3 is made up of 12 amino acids. For this clonotype: What it binds is not known.

The source is a woman between 45 and 65 years old in good health. The chain joins TRBV12-3 or TRBV12-4 to TRBJ1-1; the D call of TRBD1 rests on TCRdb alone, since no DNA is present to check it. Source material: blood T cells: a sorted CD56 or NKG2C T cell subset, CD4+ or CD8+ T cells, or bulk PBMC T cells (not recorded which). The CDR3 loop reads CASLRGPTEAFF.